The source of this T cell receptor beta chain is a study of blood T cell repertoires in COVID-19. Study as a whole: Sources were T cells, B-cell-depleted T cells, or PBMCs; the material itself was cDNA or gDNA.

Germline V CDR1 and CDR2: SGHTA, FQGNSA. The CDR3 is 13 amino acids. V gave up 6 bases and J gave up 11 bases; unmatched junction bases: 11. Seattle-derived patients entered the study during active infection and were followed longitudinally. Measured with immunoSEQ multiplex PCR; TCRdb has only the in-frame clones, and not every one. The data show 200,000 to 300,000 clones, 75% to 85% seen once. This sequence joins TRBV7-2 and TRBJ2-3, with 7 bases matching TRBD2. The sequenced sample consisted of peripheral blood. The source is a woman of 80 years or more with COVID-19, enrolled during active disease. This chain's CDR3 is CASRRLAYGGQYF. The CDR3 region has the DNA TGTGCCAGCAGAAGACTAGCTTACGGAGGGCAGTATTTT.